A single sample is the source of the 32 T cell receptor beta chains below, sequenced in a study of cytomegalovirus exposure and HLA in healthy donors. The repertoire was sequenced with immunoSEQ multiplex PCR; TCRdb's copy has only in-frame clones and lacks some. The data show about 130,000 clones, with roughly four fifths seen just once and roughly 30% held by the top ten. Sequencing was performed on PBMCs. These receptor sequences come from a man aged 30-40 years in good health and CMV-seropositive.

V is TRBV19 and J is TRBJ2-7; TRBD2 might be the D (6 bases). V was cut by 3 bases and J by 3 bases, with 12 bases left in between. Germline V lookup: CDR1 LNHDA, CDR2 SQIVND (reference sequence). The CDR3 contains 14 residues. CDR3: CASSIGGRYYEQYF. As DNA, the CDR3 is TGTGCCAGTAGTATTGGAGGGAGGTACTACGAGCAGTACTTC. Drawing the rest from reference TRBV19 and TRBJ2-7, the complete variable domain is DGGITQSPKYLFRKEGQNVTLSCEQNLNHDAMYWYRQDPGQGLRLIYYSQIVNDFQKGDIAEGYSVSREKKESFPLTVTSAQKNPTAFYLCASSIGGRYYEQYFGPGTRLTVT.

This clone was seen only once. The rearrangement links TRBV18 to TRBJ1-4; TRBD1 agrees at 9 bases. The CDR3 contains 14 residues. The germline V gene has CDR1 KGHSH and CDR2 LQKENI. With V trimmed by 2 bases and J by 8 bases, 3 bases remained unmatched. The CDR3 protein is CASSPGTGNEKLFF. DNA of the CDR3: TGTGCCAGCTCACCAGGGACAGGGAACGAAAAACTGTTTTTT.

The J gene is TRBJ1-6, the V gene TRBV7-4; the match to TRBD1 covers 10 bases. The CDR3 has 18 amino acids. Unmatched junction bases numbered 16, after V lost 4 bases and J lost 10 bases. Germline-derived CDR1 and CDR2 are SGHVT and SQSDAQ. CDR3 sequence reads: CASSSKPGTGDRLSPLHF. In nucleotides, the CDR3 is TGTGCCAGCAGCTCGAAACCGGGGACAGGGGATCGCCTGTCACCCCTCCACTTT. Supplemented by reference TRBV7-4 and TRBJ1-6, the full variable domain reads GAGVSQSPRYKVAKRGRDVALRCDSISGHVTLYWYRQTLGQGSEVLTYSQSDAQRDKSGRPSGRFSAERPERSVSTLKIQRTEQGDSAVYLCASSSKPGTGDRLSPLHFGNGTRLTVT.

The rearrangement uses TRBV27 and TRBJ2-5; 11 bases align to TRBD1. V shed 4 bases and J 4 bases; nucleotides not matched to a gene: 11. This CDR3 spans 17 amino acids. Germline V gene data show CDR1 as MNHEY and CDR2 as SMNVEV (reference sequence). CDR3 bases: TGTGCCAGCAGTTCCTTCCGGGACAGGGGGGGAAGAGAGACCCAGTACTTC. Encoded protein: CASSSFRDRGGRETQYF.

The V and J genes are TRBV7-3 and TRBJ2-7, with TRBD2 matching over 7 bases. With V trimmed by 0 bases and J by 5 bases, 7 bases remained unmatched. Per the germline V gene, CDR1 is SGHTA and CDR2 is FQGTGA. CDR3 length: 15 residues. Here the CDR3 DNA reads TGTGCCAGCAGCTTAACTGGGGGGGGGAATGACGAGCAGTACTTC. This gives the protein CASSLTGGGNDEQYF.

This clone showed up just once. The rearrangement joins TRBV4-1 to TRBJ2-3, with 12 bases aligning to TRBD2. This CDR3 is built from 17 residues. The V and J ends lost 4 bases and 0 bases, in that order; junction bases with no gene match: 5. Germline CDR1 reads MGHRA; CDR2 reads YSYEKL. CDR3 bases: TGCGCCAGCAGCCGTGGACTAGCGGGGTCTAGCACAGATACGCAGTATTTT. It yields the protein CASSRGLAGSSTDTQYF.

The rearrangement uses TRBV12-5 and TRBJ2-2; 8 nucleotides match TRBD2. The CDR3 totals 16 residues. Trimming at V came to 3 bases and at J to 5 bases, leaving 8 bases not matched to a gene. Germline V gene lookup returns CDR1 LGHNT and CDR2 FRNRAP. CDR3 amino acids: CASGFPGGSPTGELFF. CDR3 nucleotide sequence: TGTGCTAGTGGTTTCCCGGGGGGGAGCCCAACCGGGGAGCTGTTTTTT. Combining the CDR3 with reference TRBV12-5 and TRBJ2-2 gives the whole variable domain DARVTQTPRHKVTEMGQEVTMRCQPILGHNTVFWYRQTMMQGLELLAYFRNRAPLDDSGMPKDRFSAEMPDATLATLKIQPSEPRDSAVYFCASGFPGGSPTGELFFGEGSRLTVL.

This chain uses TRBV21-1 with TRBJ1-3; the table calls TRBD1, which could not be checked here. TRBV21-1 is deemed a pseudogene. The CDR3 is 17 residues long. The CDR3 DNA reads TGTGCCAGCAGCAAAGAAGGGGACAAGAGCTCTGGAAACACCATATATTTT. It yields the protein CASSKEGDKSSGNTIYF.

This chain joins TRBV6-5 and TRBJ1-1; tentatively, D is TRBD1 (5 bases). V was trimmed by 8 bases and J by 11 bases, leaving 18 bases between them. This CDR3 has 12 residues. The germline V gene encodes CDR1 MNHEY and CDR2 SVGAGI. DNA of the CDR3: TGTGCCAGCGGCAGGGCTATGGATGGGGCTTTCTTT. Translation gives CASGRAMDGAFF.

The chain combines TRBV29-1 with TRBJ1-4; 9 bases are a match to TRBD1. V trimming: 4 bases; J trimming: 6 bases; junction bases outside the gene matches: 3. The CDR3 is 13 amino acids. Germline loops: CDR1 SQVTM, CDR2 ANQGSEA. In DNA, the CDR3 is TGCAGCGTTGGGGACAGGGTAGATGAAAAACTGTTTTTT. It yields the protein CSVGDRVDEKLFF.

The V call is TRBV18, the J call TRBJ1-1; 7 positions match TRBD1. V trimming: 5 bases; J trimming: 4 bases; junction bases outside the gene matches: 4. The CDR3 consists of 13 residues. From germline, CDR1 is KGHSH and CDR2 LQKENI. Here the CDR3 reads CASSTTGATEAFF. CDR3 sequence (DNA): TGTGCCAGCTCAACTACAGGGGCCACTGAAGCTTTCTTT.

The chain employs TRBV19 and TRBJ2-7; TRBD2 is a possible D gene (5 bases). The CDR3 spans 12 residues. V lost 10 bases to trimming and J lost 1 base, with 11 bases between them. Germline-derived CDR1 and CDR2 are LNHDA and SQIVND (reference sequence). The DNA of the CDR3 is TGTGCCACTTTACGGGATTCCTACGAGCAGTACTTC. It translates to CATLRDSYEQYF. Full variable domain (outside the CDR3, taken from reference TRBV19 and TRBJ2-7): DGGITQSPKYLFRKEGQNVTLSCEQNLNHDAMYWYRQDPGQGLRLIYYSQIVNDFQKGDIAEGYSVSREKKESFPLTVTSAQKNPTAFYLCATLRDSYEQYFGPGTRLTVT.

The chain uses TRBV5-1 and TRBJ2-7; TRBD2 is a possible D gene (7 bases). Germline loops: CDR1 SGHRS, CDR2 YFSETQ. CDR3 length: 14 amino acids. V lost 2 bases to trimming and J lost 2 bases, with 11 bases between them. CDR3 residues: CASSFGGPAYEQYF. The CDR3 region has the DNA TGCGCCAGCAGCTTCGGGGGGCCGGCCTACGAGCAGTACTTC.

V gene TRBV19 combines with J gene TRBJ2-3, with 7 bases that match TRBD2. V lost 7 bases to trimming and J lost 4 bases; unmatched junction nucleotides: 5. The CDR3 contains 13 residues. Per germline, CDR1 LNHDA and CDR2 SQIVND (reference sequence). For the CDR3, the DNA is TGTGCCAGTAAGACTAGCTCGTCAGATACGCAGTATTTT. The encoded protein is CASKTSSSDTQYF.

The V call is TRBV7-8, the J call TRBJ1-1, with a weak D call TRBD1 (5 bases). This CDR3 has 14 residues. Germline-derived CDR1 and CDR2 are SGHVS and FQNEAQ. Trimming took off 4 bases at V and 0 bases at J, with 9 bases between the two ends. CDR3 DNA sequence: TGTGCCAGCAGCTCTGAAGGGGTGAACACTGAAGCTTTCTTT. Its translation is CASSSEGVNTEAFF. Variable domain in full (rest from reference TRBV7-8 and TRBJ1-1): GAGVSQSPRYKVAKRGQDVALRCDPISGHVSLFWYQQALGQGPEFLTYFQNEAQLDKSGLPSDRFFAERPEGSVSTLKIQRTQQEDSAVYLCASSSEGVNTEAFFGQGTRLTVV.

The chain is built from TRBV25-1 and TRBJ2-7, with 7 bases matching TRBD1. This CDR3 contains 15 residues. Germline values: CDR1 MGHDK, CDR2 SYGVNS. J lost 8 bases, V lost 3 bases, and 13 bases had no gene match. The CDR3 coding sequence is TGTGCCAGCAGTGAGGAGACAGGGTTAAGTTTCAAGCAGTACTTC. This encodes CASSEETGLSFKQYF.

The chain couples TRBV20-1 to TRBJ2-1; D gene ambiguous. V was clipped by 6 bases and J by 7 bases, with 10 bases between them. Looked up from germline, CDR1 is DFQATT and CDR2 is SNEGSKA (reference sequence). CDR3 length equals 11 residues. The CDR3 DNA reads as TGCAGTGCCCCTAACGTAAATGAGCAGTTCTTC. Its protein product is CSAPNVNEQFF.

V and J are TRBV11-2 and TRBJ2-2; D might be TRBD2 (6 bases). The CDR3 is 14 residues long. Germline assignment: CDR1 SGHAT and CDR2 FQNNGV. V was cut by 4 bases and J by 5 bases, with 11 bases left in between. The CDR3 protein is CASSSGAETGELFF. The CDR3 nucleotides read TGTGCCAGCAGCTCGGGAGCGGAGACCGGGGAGCTGTTTTTT.

The chain joins TRBV7-3 to TRBJ1-2; TRBD1 is a possible D gene (5 bases). V lost 5 bases to trimming and J lost 8 bases, with 15 bases between them. This CDR3 comprises 13 residues. The germline V gene encodes CDR1 SGHTA and CDR2 FQGTGA. This CDR3 reads CASSPTGEGGYTF. For the CDR3, the DNA is TGTGCCAGCAGCCCTACGGGGGAGGGAGGCTACACCTTC.

The chain combines TRBV9 with TRBJ2-1; TRBD2 aligns across 11 bases. J was trimmed by 6 bases and V by 3 bases; bases with no gene match: 5. From germline, CDR1 is SGDLS and CDR2 YYNGEE. The CDR3 covers 15 residues. The CDR3 loop reads CASSALAGGPNEQFF. CDR3 sequence (DNA): TGTGCCAGCAGCGCCCTAGCGGGGGGCCCCAATGAGCAGTTCTTC. Looking up the rest from reference TRBV9 and TRBJ2-1 gives the full variable domain: DSGVTQTPKHLITATGQRVTLRCSPRSGDLSVYWYQQSLDQGLQFLIQYYNGEERAKGNILERFSAQQFPDLHSELNLSSLELGDSALYFCASSALAGGPNEQFFGPGTRLTVL.

V usage is TRBV6-6 and J usage is TRBJ2-3, with 12 positions matching TRBD2. The CDR3 is 16 amino acids. Germline V gene data show CDR1 as MNHNY and CDR2 as SVGAGI (reference sequence). The J segment lost 5 bases and the V segment lost 10 bases, leaving 13 bases of the junction unmatched. DNA for the CDR3: TGTGCCACCTACCCTAGCGGGAGGGCCTTTGGAGATACGCAGTATTTT. Protein product: CATYPSGRAFGDTQYF.

V gene TRBV2 combines with J gene TRBJ2-7, with D perhaps matching TRBD2 (6 bases). The V end was cut by 8 bases, the J end by 0 bases, with 8 bases between. The CDR3 runs 12 residues. The germline gives CDR1 SNHLY, CDR2 FYNNEI. The CDR3 coding sequence is TGTGCCAGCGTCGGGGGCTCCTACGAGCAGTACTTC. Its translation is CASVGGSYEQYF.

This clone has just one count. CDR3 region: CASKRAGLTNYGYTF. In nucleotides, the CDR3 is TGTGCCAGCAAGAGGGCCGGACTCACTAACTATGGCTACACCTTC. The chain combines TRBV9 with TRBJ1-2; D gene unclear. V lost 6 bases, J lost 0 bases, and 15 bases lay in between. The CDR3 extends over 15 amino acids. Germline V CDR1 and CDR2: SGDLS, YYNGEE.

The chain employs TRBV7-2 and TRBJ2-3, with unresolved D. CDR1 and CDR2 (germline): SGHTA, FQGNSA. V was pared by 4 bases and J by 5 bases, with 10 bases between. CDR3 size: 13 residues. The CDR3 reads CASSSRRRDTQYF. The CDR3 region has the DNA TGTGCCAGCAGCTCCCGACGGAGAGATACGCAGTATTTT.

This rearrangement joins TRBV2 to TRBJ2-1, with a weak D call TRBD2 (6 bases). V lost 2 bases, J lost 9 bases, and 17 bases lay in between. Germline V gives CDR1 SNHLY, CDR2 FYNNEI. The CDR3 is made up of 15 amino acids. The DNA for the CDR3 is TGTGCCAGCAGTGAATGGGCTTCGGAGGAGGGTGAGCAGTTCTTC. Translation: CASSEWASEEGEQFF. The variable domain in full, completed from reference TRBV2 and TRBJ2-1, reads EPEVTQTPSHQVTQMGQEVILRCVPISNHLYFYWYRQILGQKVEFLVSFYNNEISEKSEIFDDQFSVERPDGSNFTLKIRSTKLEDSAMYFCASSEWASEEGEQFFGPGTRLTVL.

This clone has a single count. The chain links TRBV5-7 to TRBJ2-5, with D perhaps TRBD1 or TRBD2 (5 bases each). TRBV5-7 is classed as an ORF, of uncertain function. Deletions cut 4 bases from V and 2 bases from J, with 15 bases between. This CDR3 region has 15 residues. The CDR3 sequence is CASSVGVRPQETQYF. CDR3 DNA sequence: TGTGCCAGCAGCGTGGGGGTCAGGCCTCAAGAGACCCAGTACTTC.

The chain employs TRBV6-5 and TRBJ1-3, with D unresolved. V lost 0 bases and J 0 bases, leaving 9 bases between the germline ends. The CDR3 extends over 16 amino acids. Germline V CDR1 and CDR2: MNHEY, SVGAGI. CDR3 DNA: TGTGCCAGCAGTTACTCGAGTCCCTTCTCTGGAAACACCATATATTTT. It yields the protein CASSYSSPFSGNTIYF.

This chain links TRBV10-3 with TRBJ2-6, with TRBD1 matching over 7 bases. The CDR3 has 19 residues. The V gene's germline CDR1 is ENHRY and CDR2 SYGVKD. Germline trimming cut 4 bases from V and 1 base from J; bases unmatched to any gene: 13. CDR3 sequence reads: CAISAQGQRGRSGANVLTF. In nucleotides, the CDR3 is TGTGCCATCAGTGCGCAGGGACAGAGAGGGAGATCTGGGGCCAACGTCCTGACTTTC.

The rearrangement uses TRBV7-9 and TRBJ1-1, with TRBD1 matching 12 bases. J was trimmed by 5 bases and V by 3 bases; bases with no gene match: 7. The germline V gene encodes CDR1 SEHNR and CDR2 FQNEAQ (reference sequence). There are 16 residues in the CDR3. CDR3: CASSFRDRGRGTEAFF. CDR3 in DNA: TGTGCCAGCAGCTTCCGGGACAGGGGGCGAGGGACTGAAGCTTTCTTT.

This clone was detected only once. Written as DNA, the CDR3 is TGCAGCGTTGAAATCGGGGGGACAGATACGCAGTATTTT. Protein product: CSVEIGGTDTQYF. The chain joins TRBV29-1 to TRBJ2-3; 7 bases fit TRBD2. There are 13 residues in the CDR3. The germline CDR1 and CDR2 sequences are SQVTM and ANQGSEA. With V trimmed by 2 bases and J by 3 bases, 2 bases remained unmatched.

This clone was seen only a few times. J is TRBJ2-1 and V is TRBV7-3, with 9 bases that match TRBD2. Trimming took 4 bases from V and 6 from J; bases not matched to a gene: 10. This CDR3 has 16 amino acids. Germline V lookup: CDR1 SGHTA, CDR2 FQGTGA. The CDR3 DNA follows: TGTGCCAGCAGCTCGATGGGCGGGGGGGCCCTCAATGAGCAGTTCTTC. Translation: CASSSMGGGALNEQFF.

This clone has a single count. The chain couples TRBV19 to TRBJ2-7, with D unclear. V was shortened by 2 bases and J by 0 bases, with 8 bases between the two germline ends. The CDR3 covers 14 residues. Germline CDR1 LNHDA, CDR2 SQIVND (reference sequence). Here the CDR3 DNA reads TGTGCCAGTAGTATACAGGCGAACTCCTACGAGCAGTACTTC. It specifies CASSIQANSYEQYF.